This T cell receptor beta chain derives from a study of cytomegalovirus exposure and HLA in healthy donors. On this clone: Other nucleotide sequences from this sample produce the same CDR3.

PCR was performed using 60 Vbeta and 13 Jbeta primers. Sequencing used immunoSEQ multiplex PCR; TCRdb keeps in-frame clones, though not all of them. The table shows roughly 200,000 clones, with 70% to 80% occurring only once. The junction had 5 bases not matched to a gene; V was cut back by 2 bases and J by 8 bases. Germline CDR1 is SGHRS and CDR2 is YFSETQ. The CDR3 is made up of 14 amino acids. V usage is TRBV5-1 and J usage is TRBJ1-4; TRBD1 matches at 8 bases. The sequencing sample was made of PBMCs. This receptor was taken from a woman aged 55-69 years in good health and CMV-seropositive. The CDR3 bases are TGCGCCAGCAGCTTCGGACAGGGAGGGGAAAAACTGTTTTTT. Translating it yields CASSFGQGGEKLFF.